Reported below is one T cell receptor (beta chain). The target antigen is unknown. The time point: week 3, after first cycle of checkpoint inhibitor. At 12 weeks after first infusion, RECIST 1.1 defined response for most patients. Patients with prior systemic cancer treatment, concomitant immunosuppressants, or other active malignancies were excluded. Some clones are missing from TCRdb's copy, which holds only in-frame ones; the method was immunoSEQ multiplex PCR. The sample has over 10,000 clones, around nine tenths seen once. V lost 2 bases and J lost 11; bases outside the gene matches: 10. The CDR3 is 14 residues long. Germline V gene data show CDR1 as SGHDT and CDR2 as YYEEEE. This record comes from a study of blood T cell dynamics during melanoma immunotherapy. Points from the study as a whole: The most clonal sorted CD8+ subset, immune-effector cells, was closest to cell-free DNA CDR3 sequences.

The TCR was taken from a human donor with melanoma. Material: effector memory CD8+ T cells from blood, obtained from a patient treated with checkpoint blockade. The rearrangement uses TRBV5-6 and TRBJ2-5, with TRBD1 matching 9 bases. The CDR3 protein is CASSFRTGAGEQYF. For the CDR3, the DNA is TGTGCCAGCAGCTTCCGGACAGGGGCCGGGGAGCAGTACTTC.